A selection of T cell receptor beta chains follows, all from one sample in a study of T cell changes during pregnancy in multiple sclerosis. The data were produced by immunoSEQ multiplex PCR, yet TCRdb's version contains in-frame clones alone and is incomplete. Among around 60,000 clones listed, roughly 92% were seen once. This sample comprised peripheral blood, obtained in the third trimester of pregnancy. Receptor source: a female donor in good health, enrolled as a control in a pregnancy study. The CDR3 runs from the conserved cysteine through the conserved F or W. Each record gives: J gene, CDR3 length, V gene, D gene, CDR3 protein, CDR3 DNA. A D gene is named only where the DNA matches it firmly.

TRBJ2-3,18,TRBV7-9,TRBD2,CASSYGIAGGPGADTQYF,TGTGCCAGCAGCTACGGGATAGCGGGGGGTCCGGGAGCAGATACGCAGTATTTT
TRBJ1-4,15,TRBV19,TRBD1,CASSMGQRAKEKLFF,TGTGCCAGTAGTATGGGACAGAGGGCGAAGGAAAAACTGTTTTTT
TRBJ1-1,13,TRBV7-3,.,CASSTTPGAEAFF,TGTGCCAGCAGCACAACACCGGGGGCTGAAGCTTTCTTT
TRBJ1-2,16,TRBV6-4,TRBD1,CASSLTTGTGNYGYTF,TGTGCCAGCAGTCTGACAACCGGGACAGGGAACTATGGCTACACCTTC
TRBJ2-3,16,TRBV5-1,TRBD2,CASRLGTSGGVNTQYF,TGCGCCAGCAGATTAGGGACTAGCGGGGGGGTGAATACGCAGTATTTT
TRBJ2-7,14,TRBV19,TRBD1,CATAGTGSAYEQYF,TGTGCCACCGCGGGGACAGGGAGCGCCTACGAGCAGTACTTC
TRBJ2-7,13,TRBV6-1,.,CAIGAGLLWEQYF,TGTGCCATCGGGGCGGGATTGTTGTGGGAGCAGTACTTC
TRBJ1-2,14,TRBV19,TRBD1,CASSPDRRYYGYTF,TGTGCCAGTAGTCCGGACAGGAGGTACTATGGCTACACCTTC
TRBJ1-5,15,TRBV7-9,.,CASSLHGEANQPQHF,TGTGCCAGCAGCTTACACGGAGAAGCCAATCAGCCCCAGCATTTT
TRBJ2-1,11,TRBV20-1,.,CSASALRGQFF,TGCAGTGCGTCCGCATTACGGGGGCAGTTCTTC